A selection of T cell receptor beta chains follows, all from one sample in a study of blood T cell repertoires in COVID-19. Clones were read by immunoSEQ multiplex PCR, and TCRdb kept only the in-frame ones, dropping some. In the table there are about 190,000 clones, approximately 82% of which are singletons. Sequencing was carried out using PBMCs or T cells enriched from blood (not recorded which). These TCRs come from a woman in her forties or fifties who had recovered from COVID-19. Each CDR3 is given with its conserved first and last residue. A D gene is named only where the DNA matches it firmly. Clone size is not always given. Where it is, it says once, few, many or a class for expanded clones.

d_gene	j_gene	abundance	v_gene	CDR3aa	CDR3nt
TRBD1	TRBJ1-3	.	TRBV4-2	CASSLDRETIYF	TGTGCCAGCAGCCTGGACAGGGAAACCATATATTTT
TRBD1	TRBJ1-2	.	TRBV27	CASNPTGVGGYTF	TGTGCCAGCAACCCTACAGGGGTCGGTGGCTACACCTTC
.	TRBJ2-6	.	TRBV2	CASSPHPSGANVLTF	TGTGCCAGCAGTCCACACCCCTCTGGGGCCAACGTCCTGACTTTC
TRBD1	TRBJ2-7	once	TRBV27	CASSRGQESYEQYF	TGTGCCAGCAGTAGAGGACAGGAATCCTACGAGCAGTACTTC
TRBD1	TRBJ1-6	.	TRBV5-1	CASSTGQGDSPLHF	TGCGCCAGCAGCACGGGACAGGGAGATTCACCCCTCCACTTT
TRBD1	TRBJ1-4	.	TRBV5-1	CASSLGDSNEKLFF	TGCGCCAGCAGCTTGGGGGACAGTAATGAAAAACTGTTTTTT
TRBD1	TRBJ2-1	.	TRBV12-3/TRBV12-4	CASSMGTGARRFF	TGTGCCAGCAGCATGGGGACAGGGGCCAGGAGGTTCTTC
.	TRBJ2-3	.	TRBV7-9	CASSLVGADTQYF	TGTGCCAGCAGCTTAGTGGGGGCGGATACGCAGTATTTT
TRBD2	TRBJ2-2	.	TRBV18	CASSPRLAGPADTGELFF	TGTGCCAGCTCACCCCGACTAGCGGGACCCGCGGACACCGGGGAGCTGTTTTTT
TRBD2	TRBJ2-1	.	TRBV28	CASSSSGRPLRFF	TGTGCCAGCAGCTCTAGCGGGAGGCCTCTACGGTTCTTC
.	TRBJ2-1	.	TRBV4-2	CASSQDRGVSYNEQFF	TGTGCCAGCAGCCAAGACCGGGGTGTCTCCTACAATGAGCAGTTCTTC
TRBD2	TRBJ2-3	.	TRBV10-2	CVTKLAGEDTQYF	TGCGTCACGAAGCTAGCGGGAGAAGATACGCAGTATTTT
TRBD1	TRBJ2-5	medium-sized	TRBV28	CASSSGTVKETQYF	TGTGCCAGCAGTTCCGGGACAGTAAAAGAGACCCAGTACTTC
.	TRBJ1-3	.	TRBV4-3	CASSQETATTSGNTIYF	TGCGCCAGCAGCCAAGAAACAGCCACCACCTCTGGAAACACCATATATTTT
TRBD1	TRBJ2-7	.	TRBV7-9	CASSLQGFEQYF	TGTGCCAGCAGCCTACAGGGGTTCGAGCAGTACTTC
.	TRBJ1-1	.	TRBV6-5	CASSYSSGTGNTEAFF	TGTGCCAGCAGTTATAGTAGCGGGACGGGGAACACTGAAGCTTTCTTT
TRBD2	TRBJ2-5	.	TRBV5-6	CASSFNGLGGRETQYF	TGTGCCAGCAGCTTCAACGGACTAGGAGGAAGGGAGACCCAGTACTTC
.	TRBJ2-7	.	TRBV9	CASSVVEPNPYEQYF	TGTGCCAGCAGCGTAGTAGAACCTAATCCCTACGAGCAGTACTTC
TRBD1	TRBJ1-1	.	TRBV12-3/TRBV12-4	CASTYGQGKAFF	TGTGCCAGCACCTACGGACAGGGGAAAGCTTTCTTT
.	TRBJ1-1	.	TRBV2	CASSLLGSQVMNTEAFF	TGTGCCAGCAGCCTTTTGGGTTCCCAGGTTATGAACACTGAAGCTTTCTTT
TRBD1	TRBJ2-7	.	TRBV15	CATSRGTSTGSDSYEQYF	TGTGCCACCAGCAGAGGAACCTCGACAGGGTCGGACTCCTACGAGCAGTACTTC
.	TRBJ2-5	.	TRBV19	CASSIYGETQYF	TGTGCCAGTAGTATATACGGAGAGACCCAGTACTTC
TRBD2	TRBJ2-2	.	TRBV5-1	CASSLYGTSNTGELFF	TGCGCCAGCAGCTTGTATGGGACTAGTAACACCGGGGAGCTGTTTTTT
.	TRBJ2-1	few	TRBV3-1/TRBV3-2	CASSTDSRSYNEQFF	TGTGCCAGCAGCACCGACTCCCGCTCCTACAATGAGCAGTTCTTC
TRBD1	TRBJ2-7	.	TRBV7-9	CASSARDRNYEQYF	TGTGCCAGCAGCGCCCGGGACAGGAACTACGAGCAGTACTTC
TRBD1	TRBJ1-2	.	TRBV2	CASKDLGTGLGYTF	TGTGCCAGCAAGGACCTTGGGACAGGGCTTGGCTACACCTTC
TRBD2	TRBJ2-5	.	TRBV7-7	CASSASPWSGKETQYF	TGTGCCAGCAGCGCCTCCCCATGGAGCGGGAAAGAGACCCAGTACTTC
TRBD1	TRBJ1-5	few	TRBV27	CASSPRDRLLNQPQHF	TGTGCCAGCAGCCCCCGGGACAGGTTACTCAATCAGCCCCAGCATTTT